The T cell receptor beta chain under discussion was sequenced for a study of T cells in localized non-small cell lung cancer. Data came from immunoSEQ multiplex PCR; TCRdb stores just in-frame clones and leaves some out. The sample consists of 35,000 to 45,000 clones, about 85% of them appearing once. This CDR3 contains 15 residues. V shed 4 bases, J shed 6 bases, and the junction held 6 bases outside the gene matches. Germline V CDR1 and CDR2: SGHNT, YYREEE (reference sequence). This chain joins TRBV5-4 and TRBJ2-3; TRBD2 matches at 12 bases. The TCR was taken from a woman aged 35 to 75 with stage II squamous cell lung carcinoma. The input for sequencing was PBMCs, taken before any cancer treatment. The CDR3 DNA is TGTGCCAGCAGCACCGGACTAGCGGGAACTGATACGCAGTATTTT. It yields the protein CASSTGLAGTDTQYF.